This T cell receptor beta chain was obtained from a study of cytomegalovirus exposure and HLA in healthy donors. Vbeta (60) and Jbeta (13) primers were used in the PCR. Profiling relied on immunoSEQ multiplex PCR, and the TCRdb table lists in-frame clones only, not all of them. The sample contains 100,000 to 150,000 clones, roughly four fifths of which appear only once. The clonotype was recovered from a man aged 18 to 30 in good health and CMV-seronegative. The sequenced material came from PBMCs.

Here the CDR3 DNA reads TGTGCCAGCCGAGCGGGCGGGGCAACCTACAATGAGCAGTTCTTC. Its translation: CASRAGGATYNEQFF. J is TRBJ2-1 and V is TRBV7-2, with a weak D call TRBD2 (6 bases). Trimming took off 8 bases at V and 2 bases at J, with 16 bases between the two ends. This CDR3 region has 15 residues. In germline, CDR1 is SGHTA, CDR2 FQGNSA.